This T cell receptor beta chain is drawn from a study of blood T cell repertoires in COVID-19. Assay: immunoSEQ multiplex PCR; the TCRdb copy retains only in-frame clones and omits some. There are some 64,000 clones in the sample; more than 65% occur only once, and 5.3% lies in the top ten. What was sequenced was peripheral blood. The clonotype comes from a human donor in a cohort sampled during active COVID-19.

The CDR3: CASSLSSRAAGELFF. Written as DNA, the CDR3 is TGTGCCAGCAGCTTATCTAGTCGTGCCGCCGGGGAGCTGTTTTTT. J is TRBJ2-2 and V is TRBV7-2; the D is unclear. The CDR3 is made up of 15 amino acids. Trimming stripped 2 bases from V and 6 bases from J, with 13 bases between. In germline, CDR1 is SGHTA, CDR2 FQGNSA.